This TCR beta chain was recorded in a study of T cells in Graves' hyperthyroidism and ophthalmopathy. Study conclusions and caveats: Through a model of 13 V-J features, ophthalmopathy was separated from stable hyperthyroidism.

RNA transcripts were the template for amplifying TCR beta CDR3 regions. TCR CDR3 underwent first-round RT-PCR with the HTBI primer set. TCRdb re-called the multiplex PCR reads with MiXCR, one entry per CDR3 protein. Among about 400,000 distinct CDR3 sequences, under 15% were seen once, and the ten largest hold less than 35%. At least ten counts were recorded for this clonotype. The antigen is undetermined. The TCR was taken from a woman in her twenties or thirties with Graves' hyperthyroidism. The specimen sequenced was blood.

The CDR3 DNA reads as TGTGCCAGCAGCTTAACAGGGGGCGAGAACACTGAAGCTTTCTTT. It codes for CASSLTGGENTEAFF. The genes are TRBV11-1 and TRBJ1-1; TRBD1 agrees at 9 bases. J was trimmed by 1 base and V by 2 bases; bases with no gene match: 2. The germline gives CDR1 SGHAT, CDR2 FQDESV (reference sequence). This CDR3 has 15 amino acids.